This T cell receptor beta chain derives from a study of blood T cell repertoires in COVID-19 (TCRdb year 2020). For the study in its entirety: Samples from collaborators originated in the United States, Italy and Spain and spanned both the acute and convalescent phases of COVID-19. The material from the prospective study consisted of cDNA or gDNA derived from T cells, B-cell-depleted T cells, or PBMCs. The dataset comprised deeply sampled blood TCRbeta repertoires from subjects exposed to, actively infected with, or recovered from COVID-19. The repertoires were made available in a free public database intended to serve as a resource for research on the immune response to SARS-CoV-2. Samples were obtained from the ongoing ImmuneRACE study (first 160 participants) and from about 1,300 subjects provided by 6 global collaborators. Nearly every sample came with metadata listing a de-identified subject ID, COVID-19 status, age in years and sex. HLA class I and class II types, where available, came from metadata supplied by the sample provider rather than from assay-based typing. Beyond this particular receptor, the publication reports: How much clinical and demographic metadata was included differed by source and by participant, and the metadata was provided uncurated.

To note about this clone: It has no known antigen specificity. Within one base of it there is no much larger clone, and no base qualities were kept.

The CDR3 contains 10 residues, cysteine and phenylalanine counted. Left in the record is the CDR3 DNA by itself, 30 bases read in frame from the first base. The trim is 8 bases for V and 8 bases for J, with a gap of 7 bases between the germline ends. From a lookup of the germline V gene (reference sequence), CDR1 and CDR2 are SEHNR and FQNEAQ. TCRbeta CDR3 regions were amplified from genomic DNA using the immunoSEQ Assay, a bias-controlled multiplex PCR. In the original analysis: The number of nucleated cells in each sample was estimated by amplification of reference gene primers within the assay. Sequence reads were collapsed and filtered to measure the absolute abundance of every unique TCRbeta CDR3 rearrangement. Productive Simpson clonality was computed per sample as the square root of Simpson's diversity index over productive rearrangements. In TCRdb, the immuneACCESS table is reduced to in-frame sequences with V and J assigned. These tables do not hold every clone; where another copy was compared, an unresolved V gene accounts for under half, and the others remain unexplained. V and J calls and clone size are copied from that table; D and trimming were computed from the DNA. This sample lists under 250,000 clones; roughly 84% were detected once. The top ten clones comprise about 9% of the sample.

Each collaborating institution followed its own protocols to collect whole blood in K2EDTA tubes. For TCRbeta analysis, collaborators shipped samples in one of three forms: frozen whole blood, isolated PBMCs, or DNA extracted from either of those sample types. The sequence came from a man aged 50-60 years with active or convalescent COVID-19. The sample taken for sequencing was peripheral blood. The receptor chain draws on TRBV7-9 and TRBJ1-3; no confident D gene assignment can be made. In nucleotides, the sequence is TGTGCCAGCGGAGGAGACACCATATATTTT. It is translated as CASGGDTIYF.